Listed here are 10 T cell receptor beta chains from one sample, sequenced in a study of cytomegalovirus exposure and HLA in healthy donors. In the PCR, 60 Vbeta and 13 Jbeta primers were used. Profiling relied on immunoSEQ multiplex PCR, and the TCRdb table lists in-frame clones only, not all of them. The repertoire consists of approximately 280,000 clones, with more than 80% occurring once and the leading ten covering around 4.2%. The sample was PBMCs. These receptors originate from a middle-aged man in good health and CMV-seropositive.

This clone was observed a single time. Germline and junction disagree at one end, which may indicate a read error. The chain has TRBV5-1 and TRBJ2-7; TRBD2 matches 12 bases. The CDR3 totals 15 residues. Germline CDR1 and CDR2: SGHRS and YFSETQ. The CDR3 coding sequence is TGCGCCAGCAGCCAGACTAGCGGGAGCTCCTACGCGCAGTACTTC. Translating it yields CASSQTSGSSYAQYF.

The chain joins TRBV14 to TRBJ2-5; possible D gene TRBD1, 6 bases. The CDR3 loop spans 15 amino acids. Trimming shortened V by 4 bases and J by 4 bases, and 16 bases separated the two germline ends. Germline values: CDR1 SGHDN, CDR2 FVKESK. In nucleotides, the CDR3 is TGTGCCAGCAGCCGAGGACAGATCCTCACAGAGACCCAGTACTTC. Amino acids: CASSRGQILTETQYF.

In regard to this clone: Other DNA variants within this sample encode the same CDR3. The chain uses TRBV5-1 and TRBJ2-5; 8 nucleotides line up with TRBD2. Germline CDR1 SGHRS, CDR2 YFSETQ. With 0 bases clipped from V and 5 bases from J, the junction kept 3 bases outside the gene matches. This CDR3 comprises 14 residues. CDR3 sequence: CASSLALAGETQYF. CDR3 DNA sequence: TGCGCCAGCAGCTTGGCTCTAGCGGGTGAGACCCAGTACTTC. Variable domain in full (rest from reference TRBV5-1 and TRBJ2-5): KAGVTQTPRYLIKTRGQQVTLSCSPISGHRSVSWYQQTPGQGLQFLFEYFSETQRNKGNFPGRFSGRQFSNSRSEMNVSTLELGDSALYLCASSLALAGETQYFGPGTRLLVL.

A note on this clone: Its ends do not fully match the called genes, so a read error is possible. CDR3 sequence reads: CAGRLAGGANEQFF. CDR3 DNA: TGTGCCGGCAGACTAGCGGGAGGGGCCAATGAGCAGTTCTTC. This chain uses TRBV2 with TRBJ2-1, with 14 positions matching TRBD2. The CDR3 is made up of 14 amino acids. CDR1 and CDR2 (germline): SNHLY, FYNNEI.

The chain carries TRBV11-2 and TRBJ1-1, with D hard to call. The CDR3 contains 15 residues. V lost 0 bases and J lost 1, with 9 bases in between. Per germline, CDR1 SGHAT and CDR2 FQNNGV. The CDR3 DNA follows: TGTGCCAGCAGCTTAGATCCCGGGAGGAACACTGAAGCTTTCTTT. Translated, it gives CASSLDPGRNTEAFF. Full variable domain (remainder filled in from reference TRBV11-2 and TRBJ1-1): EAGVAQSPRYKIIEKRQSVAFWCNPISGHATLYWYQQILGQGPKLLIQFQNNGVVDDSQLPKDRFSAERLKGVDSTLKIQPAKLEDSAVYLCASSLDPGRNTEAFFGQGTRLTVV.

Comments on this clone: Sequence at one end of the junction differs from germline and may be a read error. The J gene is TRBJ2-3, the V gene TRBV4-2, with 10 bases aligning to TRBD2. CDR1 is LGHNA and CDR2 is YNFKEQ in the germline V gene. CDR3 length: 17 residues. CDR3 sequence: CASNQGALAGEGDTQYF. CDR3 DNA sequence: TGTGCCAGCAACCAAGGCGCCCTAGCGGGAGAGGGTGATACGCAGTATTTT.

This chain joins TRBV28 and TRBJ2-4, with D possibly being TRBD2 (6 bases). Trimming left V 6 bases short and J 1 base short, with 10 bases between. This CDR3 is built from 14 residues. Germline loops: CDR1 MDHEN, CDR2 SYDVKM. The chain's CDR3 is CASSPAGAKNIQYF. For the CDR3, the DNA is TGTGCCAGCAGCCCCGCGGGGGCCAAAAACATTCAGTACTTC. Variable domain in full (rest from reference TRBV28 and TRBJ2-4): DVKVTQSSRYLVKRTGEKVFLECVQDMDHENMFWYRQDPGLGLRLIYFSYDVKMKEKGDIPEGYSVSREKKERFSLILESASTNQTSMYLCASSPAGAKNIQYFGAGTRLSVL.

This chain joins TRBV27 and TRBJ1-1, with D possibly TRBD1 on 6 matching bases. V was trimmed by 6 bases and J by 4 bases, leaving 15 bases between them. The CDR3 loop spans 14 amino acids. Germline CDR1 reads MNHEY; CDR2 reads SMNVEV (reference sequence). The CDR3 here is CASSLDRSGTEAFF. As DNA, the CDR3 is TGTGCCAGCAGCTTAGACAGGTCCGGCACTGAAGCTTTCTTT.

The rearrangement links TRBV7-3 to TRBJ1-3, with D unclear. Between the trimmed V and J ends, which lost 5 bases and 2 bases, there was a span of 16 bases. The CDR3 is made up of 16 amino acids. Germline loops: CDR1 SGHTA, CDR2 FQGTGA. CDR3 bases: TGTGCCAGCAGCCCTGGTGGCTGGGGAGCTGGAAACACCATATATTTT. Residues: CASSPGGWGAGNTIYF.

DNA for the CDR3: TGTGCCAGCAGCTTGCCGGGATTGACCTACGAGCAGTACTTC. Its translation: CASSLPGLTYEQYF. This rearrangement joins TRBV5-4 to TRBJ2-7; D possibly corresponds to TRBD2 (5 bases). CDR3 length equals 14 residues. The germline V and J ends were trimmed by 1 base and 2 bases, with 10 bases remaining between them. The germline CDR1 and CDR2 sequences are SGHNT and YYREEE (reference sequence).